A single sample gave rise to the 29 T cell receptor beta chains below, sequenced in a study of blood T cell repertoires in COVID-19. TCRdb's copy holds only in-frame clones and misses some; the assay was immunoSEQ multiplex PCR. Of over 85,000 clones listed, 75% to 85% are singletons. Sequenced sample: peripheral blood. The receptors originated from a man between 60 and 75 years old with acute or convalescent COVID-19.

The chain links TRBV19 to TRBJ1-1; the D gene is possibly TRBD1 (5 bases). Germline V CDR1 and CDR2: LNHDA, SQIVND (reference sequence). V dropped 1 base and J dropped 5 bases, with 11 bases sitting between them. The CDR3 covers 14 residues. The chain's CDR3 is CASSIVGGGTEAFF. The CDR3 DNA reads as TGTGCCAGTAGTATAGTCGGGGGAGGGACTGAAGCTTTCTTT.

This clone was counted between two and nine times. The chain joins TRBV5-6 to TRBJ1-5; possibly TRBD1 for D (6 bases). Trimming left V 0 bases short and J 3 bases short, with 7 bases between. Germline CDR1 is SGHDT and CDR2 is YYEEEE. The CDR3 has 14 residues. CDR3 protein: CASSLGTVNQPQHF. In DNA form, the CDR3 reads TGTGCCAGCAGCTTGGGGACAGTCAATCAGCCCCAGCATTTT.

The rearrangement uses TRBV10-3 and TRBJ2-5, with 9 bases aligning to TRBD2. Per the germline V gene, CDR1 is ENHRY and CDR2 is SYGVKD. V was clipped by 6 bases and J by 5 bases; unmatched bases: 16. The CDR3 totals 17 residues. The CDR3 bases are TGTGCCATCAGCGATTCCCGCGGGGGGGAGAGATGGGAGACCCAGTACTTC. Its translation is CAISDSRGGERWETQYF.

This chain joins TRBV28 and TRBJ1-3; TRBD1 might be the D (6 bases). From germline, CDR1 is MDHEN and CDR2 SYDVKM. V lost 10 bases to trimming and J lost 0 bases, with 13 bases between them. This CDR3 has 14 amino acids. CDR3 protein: CATYHRASGNTIYF. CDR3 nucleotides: TGTGCCACTTACCACAGGGCCTCTGGAAACACCATATATTTT.

The CDR3 loop is CASSRRATGRNNQPQHF. In DNA, the CDR3 is TGTGCCAGCAGTCGTCGTGCGACAGGGCGAAACAATCAGCCCCAGCATTTT. V is TRBV6-6 and J is TRBJ1-5; TRBD1 aligns across 7 bases. The CDR3 spans 17 residues. After removal of 5 bases from V and 3 bases from J, the junction contained 13 bases not matched to a gene. CDR1 is MNHNY, CDR2 SVGAGI, per germline (reference sequence).

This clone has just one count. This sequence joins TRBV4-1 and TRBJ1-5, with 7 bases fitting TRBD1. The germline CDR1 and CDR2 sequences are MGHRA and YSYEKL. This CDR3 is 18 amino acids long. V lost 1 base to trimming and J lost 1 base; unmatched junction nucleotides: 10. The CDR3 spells CASSQGGSGQRSNQPQHF. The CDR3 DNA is TGCGCCAGCAGCCAAGGTGGGTCGGGACAGAGGAGCAATCAGCCCCAGCATTTT.

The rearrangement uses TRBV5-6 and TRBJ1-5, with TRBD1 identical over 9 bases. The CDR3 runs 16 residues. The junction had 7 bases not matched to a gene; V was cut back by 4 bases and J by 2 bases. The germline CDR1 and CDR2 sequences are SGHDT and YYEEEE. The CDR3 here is CASSLNRGLGNQPQHF. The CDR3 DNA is TGTGCCAGCAGCCTGAACAGGGGGCTGGGCAATCAGCCCCAGCATTTT.

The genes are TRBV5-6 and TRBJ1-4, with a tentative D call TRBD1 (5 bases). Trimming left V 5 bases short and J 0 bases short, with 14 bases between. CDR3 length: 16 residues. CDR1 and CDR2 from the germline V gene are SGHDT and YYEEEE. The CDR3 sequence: CASSYRGFATNEKLFF. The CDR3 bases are TGTGCCAGCAGTTATAGGGGTTTTGCAACTAATGAAAAACTGTTTTTT.

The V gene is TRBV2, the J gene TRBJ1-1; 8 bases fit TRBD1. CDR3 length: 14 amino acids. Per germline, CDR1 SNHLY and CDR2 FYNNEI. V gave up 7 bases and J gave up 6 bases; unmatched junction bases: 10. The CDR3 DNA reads TGTGCCAGCACCCCGCAGGGGGCCGTCGCTGAAGCTTTCTTT. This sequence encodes CASTPQGAVAEAFF.

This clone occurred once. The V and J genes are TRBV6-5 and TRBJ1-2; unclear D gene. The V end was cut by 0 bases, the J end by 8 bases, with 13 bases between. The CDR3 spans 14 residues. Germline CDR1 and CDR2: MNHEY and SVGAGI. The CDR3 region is CASSYSEGTSGYTF. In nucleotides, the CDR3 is TGTGCCAGCAGTTACTCGGAGGGTACGAGCGGCTACACCTTC.

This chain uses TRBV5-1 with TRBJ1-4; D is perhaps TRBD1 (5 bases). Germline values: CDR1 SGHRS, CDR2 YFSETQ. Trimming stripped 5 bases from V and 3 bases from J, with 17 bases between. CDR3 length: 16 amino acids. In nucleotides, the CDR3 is TGCGCCAGCAGTCGGCAGGGATCACAACCTAATGAAAAACTGTTTTTT. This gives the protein CASSRQGSQPNEKLFF.

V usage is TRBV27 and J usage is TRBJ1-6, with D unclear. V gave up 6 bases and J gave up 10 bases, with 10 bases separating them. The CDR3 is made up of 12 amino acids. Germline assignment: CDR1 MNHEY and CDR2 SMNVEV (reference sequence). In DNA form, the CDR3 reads TGTGCCAGCAGCTCGTCCCAGTCACCCCTCCACTTT. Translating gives CASSSSQSPLHF.

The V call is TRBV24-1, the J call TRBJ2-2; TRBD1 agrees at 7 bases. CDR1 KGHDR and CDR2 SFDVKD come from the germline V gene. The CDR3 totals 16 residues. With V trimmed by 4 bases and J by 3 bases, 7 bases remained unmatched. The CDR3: CATSDPRTGDTGELFF. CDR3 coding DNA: TGTGCCACCAGTGACCCGAGGACAGGCGACACCGGGGAGCTGTTTTTT.

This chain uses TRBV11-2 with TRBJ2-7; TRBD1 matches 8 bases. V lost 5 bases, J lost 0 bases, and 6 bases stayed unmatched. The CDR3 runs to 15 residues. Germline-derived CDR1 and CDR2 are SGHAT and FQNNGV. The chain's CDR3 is CASSLDRVASYEQYF. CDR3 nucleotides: TGTGCCAGCAGCCTGGACAGGGTGGCCTCCTACGAGCAGTACTTC.

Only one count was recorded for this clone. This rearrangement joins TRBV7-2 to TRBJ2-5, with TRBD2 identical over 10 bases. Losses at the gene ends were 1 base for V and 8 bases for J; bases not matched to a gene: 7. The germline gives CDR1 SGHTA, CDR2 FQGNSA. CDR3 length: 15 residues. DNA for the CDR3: TGTGCCAGCAGCTTAGGGGGGACTAGCGTAGGCACCCAGTACTTC. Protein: CASSLGGTSVGTQYF.

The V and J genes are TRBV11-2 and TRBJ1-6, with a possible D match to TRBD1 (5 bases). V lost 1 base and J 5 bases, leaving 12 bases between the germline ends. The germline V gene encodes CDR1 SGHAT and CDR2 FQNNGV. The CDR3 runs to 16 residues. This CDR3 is CASSLVKGRNNSPLHF. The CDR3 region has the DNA TGTGCCAGCAGCTTAGTCAAGGGGAGGAATAATTCACCCCTCCACTTT.

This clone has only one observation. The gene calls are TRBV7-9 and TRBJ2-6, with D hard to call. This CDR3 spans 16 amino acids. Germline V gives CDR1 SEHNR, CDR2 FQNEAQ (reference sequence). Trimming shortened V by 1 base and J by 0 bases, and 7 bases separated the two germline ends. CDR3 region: CASSLVRSSGANVLTF. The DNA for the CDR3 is TGTGCCAGCAGCTTAGTCCGGAGCTCTGGGGCCAACGTCCTGACTTTC.

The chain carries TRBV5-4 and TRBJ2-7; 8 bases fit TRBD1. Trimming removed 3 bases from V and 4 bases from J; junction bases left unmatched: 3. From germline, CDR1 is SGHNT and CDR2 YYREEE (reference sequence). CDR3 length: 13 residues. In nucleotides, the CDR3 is TGTGCCAGCAGCTCAGGGGGCGCATACGAGCAGTACTTC. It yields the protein CASSSGGAYEQYF.

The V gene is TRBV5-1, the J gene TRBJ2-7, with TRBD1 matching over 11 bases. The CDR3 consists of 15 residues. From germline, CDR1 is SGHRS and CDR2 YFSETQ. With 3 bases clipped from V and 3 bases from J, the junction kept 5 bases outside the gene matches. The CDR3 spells CASSSAGTGGYEQYF. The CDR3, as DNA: TGCGCCAGCAGCTCTGCCGGGACAGGGGGCTACGAGCAGTACTTC.

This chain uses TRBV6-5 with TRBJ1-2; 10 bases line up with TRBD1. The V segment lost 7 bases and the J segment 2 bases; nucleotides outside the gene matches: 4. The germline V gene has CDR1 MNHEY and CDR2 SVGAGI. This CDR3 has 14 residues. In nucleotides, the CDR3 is TGTGCCAGCACCGCGGGACAGGGGAACTATGGCTACACCTTC. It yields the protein CASTAGQGNYGYTF.

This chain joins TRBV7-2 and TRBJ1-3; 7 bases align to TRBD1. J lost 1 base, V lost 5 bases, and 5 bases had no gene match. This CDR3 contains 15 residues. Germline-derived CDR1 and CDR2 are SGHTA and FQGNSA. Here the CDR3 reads CASSLQGTSGNTIYF. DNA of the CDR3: TGTGCCAGCAGCCTACAGGGGACTTCTGGAAACACCATATATTTT.

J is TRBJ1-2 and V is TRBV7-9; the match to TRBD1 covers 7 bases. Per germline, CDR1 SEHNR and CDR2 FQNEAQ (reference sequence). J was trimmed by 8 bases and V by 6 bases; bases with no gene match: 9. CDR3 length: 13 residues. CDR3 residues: CASRGRQGGGYTF. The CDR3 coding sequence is TGTGCCAGCAGAGGACGACAGGGAGGCGGCTACACCTTC.

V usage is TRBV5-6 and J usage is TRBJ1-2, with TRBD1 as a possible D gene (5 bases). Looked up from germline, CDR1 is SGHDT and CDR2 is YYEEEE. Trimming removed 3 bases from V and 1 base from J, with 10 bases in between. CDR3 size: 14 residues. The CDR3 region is CASSYFDSNYGYTF. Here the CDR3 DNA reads TGTGCCAGCAGCTACTTCGACAGTAACTATGGCTACACCTTC.

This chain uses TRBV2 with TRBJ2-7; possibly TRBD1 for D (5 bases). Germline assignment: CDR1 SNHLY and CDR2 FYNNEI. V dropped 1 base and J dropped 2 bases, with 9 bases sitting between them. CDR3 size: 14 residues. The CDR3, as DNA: TGTGCCAGCAGTGAAGGCAGGGCAACCTACGAGCAGTACTTC. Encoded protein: CASSEGRATYEQYF. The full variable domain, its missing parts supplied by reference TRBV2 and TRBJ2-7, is EPEVTQTPSHQVTQMGQEVILRCVPISNHLYFYWYRQILGQKVEFLVSFYNNEISEKSEIFDDQFSVERPDGSNFTLKIRSTKLEDSAMYFCASSEGRATYEQYFGPGTRLTVT.

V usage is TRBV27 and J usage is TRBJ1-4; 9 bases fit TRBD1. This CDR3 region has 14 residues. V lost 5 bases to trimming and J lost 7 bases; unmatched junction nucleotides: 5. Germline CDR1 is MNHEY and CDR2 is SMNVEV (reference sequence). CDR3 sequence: CASSPQGQGEKLFF. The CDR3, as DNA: TGTGCCAGCAGTCCCCAGGGACAGGGTGAAAAACTGTTTTTT.

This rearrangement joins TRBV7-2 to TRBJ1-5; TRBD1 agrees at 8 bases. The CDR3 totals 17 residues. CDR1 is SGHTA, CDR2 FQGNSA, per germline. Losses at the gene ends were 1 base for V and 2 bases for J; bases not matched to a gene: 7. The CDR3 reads CASSLGYGQGGNQPQHF. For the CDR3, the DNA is TGTGCCAGCAGCTTAGGGTACGGACAGGGTGGCAATCAGCCCCAGCATTTT.

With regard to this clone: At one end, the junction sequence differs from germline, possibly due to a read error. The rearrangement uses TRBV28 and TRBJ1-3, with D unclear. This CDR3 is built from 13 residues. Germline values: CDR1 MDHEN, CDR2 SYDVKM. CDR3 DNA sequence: TGTGCCAGCTTGGGAGAGTTCGGAAACGCCATATATTTT. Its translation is CASLGEFGNAIYF.

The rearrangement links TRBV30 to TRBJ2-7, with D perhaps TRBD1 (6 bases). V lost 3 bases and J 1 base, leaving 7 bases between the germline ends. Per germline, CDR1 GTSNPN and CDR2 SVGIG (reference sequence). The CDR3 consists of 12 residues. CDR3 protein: CAWRDRSYEQYF. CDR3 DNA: TGTGCCTGGAGGGACAGATCCTACGAGCAGTACTTC.

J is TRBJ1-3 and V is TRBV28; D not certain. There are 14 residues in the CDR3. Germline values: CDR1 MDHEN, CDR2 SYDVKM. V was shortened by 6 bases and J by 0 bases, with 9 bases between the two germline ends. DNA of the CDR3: TGTGCCAGCAGCCAACTGATCTCTGGAAACACCATATATTTT. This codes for CASSQLISGNTIYF.